A single sample is the source of the 6 T cell receptor beta chains below, sequenced in a study of blood T cell repertoires in COVID-19. The method was immunoSEQ multiplex PCR; TCRdb's version includes in-frame clones alone and lacks a portion of them. The sample shows fewer than 300,000 clones, 75% to 90% of them seen only once. Sequenced: PBMCs or T cells enriched from blood (not recorded which). These receptors were obtained from a woman between 45 and 65 years old who had recovered from COVID-19.

The chain recombines TRBV19 with TRBJ1-4; the D is unclear. Germline-derived CDR1 and CDR2 are LNHDA and SQIVND (reference sequence). V was shortened by 0 bases and J by 8 bases, with 10 bases between the two germline ends. CDR3 length equals 14 residues. The CDR3 DNA reads TGTGCCAGTAGTATAGACCCGCAACGGGAAAAACTGTTTTTT. Its translation is CASSIDPQREKLFF.

This clone was counted a single time. The chain recombines TRBV19 with TRBJ1-1, with D unclear. CDR3 length equals 15 residues. Per the germline V gene, CDR1 is LNHDA and CDR2 is SQIVND (reference sequence). V lost 5 bases and J lost 0, with 13 bases in between. The CDR3 coding sequence is TGTGCCAGTAGTTACCGGGGAGGCGTGAACACTGAAGCTTTCTTT. Translating gives CASSYRGGVNTEAFF.

The chain recombines TRBV11-2 with TRBJ2-6; TRBD2 agrees at 7 bases. The junction had 15 bases not matched to a gene; V was cut back by 5 bases and J by 2 bases. Germline V gene lookup returns CDR1 SGHAT and CDR2 FQNNGV. The CDR3 contains 19 residues. CDR3 bases: TGTGCCAGCAGCCTCCCTTGGGGCGGGAGCCTAACTGGGGCCAACGTCCTGACTTTC. Translation gives CASSLPWGGSLTGANVLTF.

The genes are TRBV15 and TRBJ2-6; D unclear. Germline V CDR1 and CDR2: LNHNV, YYDKDF (reference sequence). The CDR3 length is 15 residues. Trimming stripped 4 bases from V and 2 bases from J, with 9 bases between. As DNA, the CDR3 is TGTGCCACCAGCATGTTAACTGCTGGGGCCAACGTCCTGACTTTC. The encoded protein is CATSMLTAGANVLTF.

The V gene is TRBV30, the J gene TRBJ2-7, with D maybe TRBD2 (6 bases). Per germline, CDR1 GTSNPN and CDR2 SVGIG (reference sequence). The CDR3 has 13 amino acids. The germline V and J ends were trimmed by 4 bases and 1 base, with 11 bases remaining between them. The CDR3 protein is CAWTQGGSYEQYF. CDR3 DNA: TGTGCCTGGACACAAGGAGGGTCCTACGAGCAGTACTTC.

The chain carries TRBV6-5 and TRBJ2-7; tentative D call: TRBD2 (5 bases). This CDR3 region has 14 residues. CDR1 and CDR2 (germline): MNHEY, SVGAGI. Trimming removed 5 bases from V and 2 bases from J, with 13 bases in between. The CDR3 sequence: CASSQALRAYEQYF. In nucleotides, the CDR3 is TGTGCCAGCAGTCAGGCTTTGAGGGCCTACGAGCAGTACTTC.